This entry describes one T cell receptor (beta chain). Its antigen is currently unknown. Trimming cost V 0 bases and J 4 bases; bases outside gene matches: 2. The germline V gene encodes CDR1 SGDLS and CDR2 YYNGEE. The CDR3 runs 15 residues. This record belongs to a study of OX40 agonist ivuxolimab in advanced cancers. Whole-study findings and limits: On average, a greater number of expanded clones characterised CD8+ T cells relative to CD4+. Clonal expansion by week 6 occurred in CD4+ and CD8+ blood T cells (at 0.1 to 3.0 mg/kg). There were also nonresponders showing low normalized T-cell clonal expansion.

Samples were taken at baseline and on day 1 of cycles 4 and 7. Method: immunoSEQ multiplex PCR; TCRdb's copy keeps in-frame clones and lacks some. The sample yields about 55,000 clones, about nine tenths seen once. The TCR comes from an adult with an advanced solid tumor such as melanoma, head and neck, liver or kidney cancer. The source material was CD4+ or CD8+ T cells sorted from blood, sampled in a trial of the OX40 agonist ivuxolimab. The genes are TRBV9 and TRBJ2-1, with 9 bases lining up with TRBD1. CDR3 sequence reads: CASSVAGQGYNEQFF. The DNA for the CDR3 is TGTGCCAGCAGCGTAGCAGGACAGGGGTACAATGAGCAGTTCTTC. Full variable domain (outside the CDR3, taken from reference TRBV9 and TRBJ2-1): DSGVTQTPKHLITATGQRVTLRCSPRSGDLSVYWYQQSLDQGLQFLIQYYNGEERAKGNILERFSAQQFPDLHSELNLSSLELGDSALYFCASSVAGQGYNEQFFGPGTRLTVL.